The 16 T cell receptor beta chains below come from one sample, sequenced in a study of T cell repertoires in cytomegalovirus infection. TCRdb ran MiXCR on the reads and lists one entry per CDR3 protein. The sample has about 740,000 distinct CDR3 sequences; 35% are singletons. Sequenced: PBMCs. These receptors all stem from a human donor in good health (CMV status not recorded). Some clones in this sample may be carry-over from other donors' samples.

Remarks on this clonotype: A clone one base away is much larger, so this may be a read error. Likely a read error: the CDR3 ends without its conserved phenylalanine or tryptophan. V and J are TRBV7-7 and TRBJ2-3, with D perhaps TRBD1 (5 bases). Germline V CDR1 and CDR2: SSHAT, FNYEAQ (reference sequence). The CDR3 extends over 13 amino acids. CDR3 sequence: CASSRQLLDTQYI. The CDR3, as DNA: TGTGCTAGCAGCCGACAGTTGCTGGATACGCAGTATATT.

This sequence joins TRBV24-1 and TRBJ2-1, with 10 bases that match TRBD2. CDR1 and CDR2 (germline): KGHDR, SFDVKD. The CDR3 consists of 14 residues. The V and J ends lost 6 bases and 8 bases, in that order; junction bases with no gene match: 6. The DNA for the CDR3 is TGTGCCACCAGTATGCTAGCGGGAGACCATGAGCAGTTCTTC. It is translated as CATSMLAGDHEQFF.

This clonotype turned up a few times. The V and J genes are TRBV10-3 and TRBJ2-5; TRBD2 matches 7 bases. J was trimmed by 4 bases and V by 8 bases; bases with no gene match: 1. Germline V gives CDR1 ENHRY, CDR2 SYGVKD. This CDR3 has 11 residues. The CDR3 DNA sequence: TGTGCCATCGGGGGGGGAGAGACCCAGTACTTC. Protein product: CAIGGGETQYF.

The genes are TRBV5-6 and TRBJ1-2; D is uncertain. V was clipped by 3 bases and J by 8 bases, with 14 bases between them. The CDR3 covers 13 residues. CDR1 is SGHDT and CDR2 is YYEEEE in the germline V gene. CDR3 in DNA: TGTGCCAGCAGCTCCGGGCCTTGGGAGGGCTACACCTTC. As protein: CASSSGPWEGYTF. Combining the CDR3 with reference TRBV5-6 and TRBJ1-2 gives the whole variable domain DAGVTQSPTHLIKTRGQQVTLRCSPKSGHDTVSWYQQALGQGPQFIFQYYEEEERQRGNFPDRFSGHQFPNYSSELNVNALLLGDSALYLCASSSGPWEGYTFGSGTRLTVV.

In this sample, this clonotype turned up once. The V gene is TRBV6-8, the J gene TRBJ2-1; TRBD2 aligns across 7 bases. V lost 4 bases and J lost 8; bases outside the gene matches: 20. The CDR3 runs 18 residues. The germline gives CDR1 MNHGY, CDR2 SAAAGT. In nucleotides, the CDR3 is TGTGCCAGCAGTTTCTCCGTCAGTAGGGAGCGGGAATTGGATGAGCAGTTCTTC. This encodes CASSFSVSRERELDEQFF.

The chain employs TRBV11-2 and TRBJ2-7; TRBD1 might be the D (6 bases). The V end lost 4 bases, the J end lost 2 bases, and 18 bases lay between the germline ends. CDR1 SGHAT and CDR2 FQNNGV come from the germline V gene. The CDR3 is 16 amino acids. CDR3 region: CASSSSLPQGTYEQYF. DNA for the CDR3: TGTGCCAGCAGCTCTTCCCTCCCACAGGGAACCTACGAGCAGTACTTC.

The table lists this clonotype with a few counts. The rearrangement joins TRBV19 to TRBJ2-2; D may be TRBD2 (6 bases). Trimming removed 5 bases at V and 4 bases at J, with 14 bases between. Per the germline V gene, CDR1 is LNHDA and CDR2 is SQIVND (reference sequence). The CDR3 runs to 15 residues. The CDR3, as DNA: TGTGCCAGTAGTTGGGACTTTCCCTCCACCGGGGAGCTGTTTTTT. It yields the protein CASSWDFPSTGELFF.

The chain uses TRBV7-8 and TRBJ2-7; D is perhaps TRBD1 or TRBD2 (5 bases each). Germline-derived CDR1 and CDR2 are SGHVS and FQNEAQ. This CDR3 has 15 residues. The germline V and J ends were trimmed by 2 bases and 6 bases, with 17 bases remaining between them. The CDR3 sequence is CASSLSLEGSGEQYF. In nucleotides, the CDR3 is TGTGCCAGCAGCTTATCTCTCGAGGGGTCGGGCGAGCAGTACTTC.

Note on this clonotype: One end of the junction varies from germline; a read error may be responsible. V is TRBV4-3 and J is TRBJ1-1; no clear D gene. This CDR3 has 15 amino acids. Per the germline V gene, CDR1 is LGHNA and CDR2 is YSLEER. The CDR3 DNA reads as TGCGCCAGCAGTCAAGCGTCCTATCCGAACACTGAAGCTTTCTTT. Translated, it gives CASSQASYPNTEAFF.

The CDR3 DNA is TGCAGCGTTGGGGCGACCTACGAGCAGTACTTC. Translated: CSVGATYEQYF. The chain uses TRBV29-1 and TRBJ2-7; no definite D call. Germline values: CDR1 SQVTM, CDR2 ANQGSEA. The length of the CDR3 is 11 residues. Trimming took 4 bases from V and 2 from J, leaving 6 bases between them.

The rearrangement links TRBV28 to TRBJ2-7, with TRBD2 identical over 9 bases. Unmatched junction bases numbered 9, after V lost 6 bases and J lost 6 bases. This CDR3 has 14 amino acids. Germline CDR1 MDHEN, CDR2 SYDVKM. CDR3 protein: CASSLPGLASEQYF. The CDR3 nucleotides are TGTGCCAGCAGCCTTCCGGGACTAGCTAGCGAGCAGTACTTC. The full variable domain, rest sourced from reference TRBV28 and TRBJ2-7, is DVKVTQSSRYLVKRTGEKVFLECVQDMDHENMFWYRQDPGLGLRLIYFSYDVKMKEKGDIPEGYSVSREKKERFSLILESASTNQTSMYLCASSLPGLASEQYFGPGTRLTVT.

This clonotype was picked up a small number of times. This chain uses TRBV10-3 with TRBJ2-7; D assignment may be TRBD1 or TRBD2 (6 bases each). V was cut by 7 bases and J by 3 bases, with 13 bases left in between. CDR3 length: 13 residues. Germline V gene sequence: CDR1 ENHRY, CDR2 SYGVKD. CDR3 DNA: TGTGCCATCAAGGGGGGAAACTTCTACGAGCAGTACTTC. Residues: CAIKGGNFYEQYF.

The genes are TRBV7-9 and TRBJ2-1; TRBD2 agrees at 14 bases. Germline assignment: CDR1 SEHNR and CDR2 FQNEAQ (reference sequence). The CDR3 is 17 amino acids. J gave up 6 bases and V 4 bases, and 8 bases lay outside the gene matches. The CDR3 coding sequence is TGTGCCAGCAGCTCCCTGGGACTAGCGGGGGACACCAATGAGCAGTTCTTC. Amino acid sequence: CASSSLGLAGDTNEQFF.

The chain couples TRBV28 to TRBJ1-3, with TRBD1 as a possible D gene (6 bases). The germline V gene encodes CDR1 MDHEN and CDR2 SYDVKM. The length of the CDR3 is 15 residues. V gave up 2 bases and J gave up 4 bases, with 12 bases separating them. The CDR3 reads CASSLSTGRGNTIYF. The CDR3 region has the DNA TGTGCCAGCAGTTTAAGTACAGGGCGAGGAAACACCATATATTTT.

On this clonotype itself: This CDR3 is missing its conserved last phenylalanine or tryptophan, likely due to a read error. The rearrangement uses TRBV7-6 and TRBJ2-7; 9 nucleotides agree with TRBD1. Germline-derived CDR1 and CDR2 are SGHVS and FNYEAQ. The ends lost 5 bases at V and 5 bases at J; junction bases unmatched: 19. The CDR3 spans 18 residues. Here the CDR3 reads CASSPNIRRTGVVNEQYL. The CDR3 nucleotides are TGTGCCAGCAGCCCGAATATACGCCGGACAGGGGTTGTCAACGAGCAGTACTTA.

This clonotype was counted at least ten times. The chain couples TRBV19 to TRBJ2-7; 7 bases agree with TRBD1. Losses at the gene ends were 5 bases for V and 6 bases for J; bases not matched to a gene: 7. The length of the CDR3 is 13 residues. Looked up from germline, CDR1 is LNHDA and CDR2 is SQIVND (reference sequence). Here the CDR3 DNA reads TGTGCCAGTAGTCTCAACAGGGGAAGCGAGCAGTACTTC. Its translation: CASSLNRGSEQYF. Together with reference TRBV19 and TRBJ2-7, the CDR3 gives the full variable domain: DGGITQSPKYLFRKEGQNVTLSCEQNLNHDAMYWYRQDPGQGLRLIYYSQIVNDFQKGDIAEGYSVSREKKESFPLTVTSAQKNPTAFYLCASSLNRGSEQYFGPGTRLTVT.